The clone carrying this T cell receptor beta chain showed up many times. Its antigen is unidentified. This sample is part of a study of human T cells and chemical hapten exposure. Study-wide background: Diphenylcyclopropenone, dosed weekly to the scalp, was given to patients throughout the approximately 24-week study. TCR yields differed between samples (mainly from small differences in pooled library volume).

V shed 5 bases and J 3 bases; nucleotides not matched to a gene: 15. Per germline, CDR1 DFQATT and CDR2 SNEGSKA (reference sequence). This CDR3 is 17 amino acids long. This sample's time point: patch test 2, 6 weeks after DPC sensitization. Treatment in this sample: therapeutic diphenylcyclopropenone sensitization with weekly scalp DPC. The study's findings and limits: Among expanded TCRs, significantly more large CDR3 similarity clusters formed than among controls.

The library labeled individual cDNA molecules by adding unique molecular identifiers to them. MiXCR, run by TCRdb on the RACE reads, gives a single entry per CDR3 protein. The sample shows approximately 100,000 distinct CDR3 sequences, 9.2% of them seen only once. The TCR originated in a woman in her thirties or forties with alopecia areata. Some clones in this sample may be carry-over from other donors' samples. The sample consisted of whole blood, taken in connection with sensitization to the hapten diphenylcyclopropenone (DPC). The chain joins TRBV20-1 to TRBJ2-3; 9 nucleotides align to TRBD2. The CDR3 sequence is CSAGPSLAGPRTDTQYF. In DNA, the CDR3 is TGCAGTGCTGGACCGTCTCTAGCGGGGCCCAGGACAGATACGCAGTATTTT.